The next 8 T cell receptor beta chains were all read from a single sample in a study of T cell repertoires in cytomegalovirus infection. TCRdb itself ran the reads through MiXCR, one entry per CDR3 protein. The sample includes under 200,000 distinct CDR3 sequences, approximately 30% of them seen just once. Material for sequencing was PBMCs. The receptors originated from a human donor in good health (CMV status not recorded). Some clones in this sample may be carry-over from other donors' samples.

As regards this clonotype: The CDR3 ends on some other residue instead of the conserved phenylalanine or tryptophan, so this is likely a read error. CDR3 bases: TGTGCCAGCAGCCGGGACAGGACCTACAATGAGCAGTTCTTA. As protein: CASSRDRTYNEQFL. The chain carries TRBV2 and TRBJ2-1, with 8 bases fitting TRBD1. V gave up 6 bases and J gave up 2 bases; unmatched junction bases: 3. This CDR3 region has 14 residues. Germline CDR1 SNHLY, CDR2 FYNNEI.

DNA for the CDR3: TGTGCCATCAGTGAGGGAGGGCAGGGGAAAGCTTTCTTT. It translates to CAISEGGQGKAFF. The chain joins TRBV10-3 to TRBJ1-1; D perhaps matches TRBD1 (6 bases). The CDR3 totals 13 residues. V lost 2 bases to trimming and J lost 9 bases, with 13 bases between them. Germline loops: CDR1 ENHRY, CDR2 SYGVKD.

The chain uses TRBV4-3 and TRBJ2-5; TRBD2 agrees at 8 bases. The trim removed 0 bases at V and 1 base at J, leaving 7 bases unmatched. Germline V gene data show CDR1 as LGHNA and CDR2 as YSLEER. The CDR3 consists of 17 residues. DNA for the CDR3: TGCGCCAGCAGCCAAGACTCCTTGCGGGGGGCCCAAGAGACCCAGTACTTC. Encoded protein: CASSQDSLRGAQETQYF.

The chain couples TRBV23-1 to TRBJ2-4; TRBD2 matches at 13 bases. TRBV23-1 is sorted into the ORF group, with uncertain function. The V gene end was trimmed by 0 bases and the J gene end by 0 bases; junction bases not matched to a gene: 5. The CDR3 sequence is 19 residues long. This CDR3 is CASSQSTSGGKRAKNIQYF. The CDR3, as DNA: TGCGCCAGCAGTCAATCGACTAGCGGGGGGAAAAGAGCCAAAAACATTCAGTACTTC.

The V gene is TRBV5-5, the J gene TRBJ2-7; 7 nucleotides line up with TRBD2. V shed 5 bases, J shed 3 bases, and the junction held 8 bases outside the gene matches. From germline, CDR1 is SGHKS and CDR2 YYEKEE (reference sequence). This CDR3 is built from 14 residues. This CDR3 reads CASRALADFYEQYF. CDR3 coding DNA: TGTGCCAGCAGGGCCCTAGCGGACTTCTACGAGCAGTACTTC.

The genes are TRBV6-1 and TRBJ1-1; tentative D call: TRBD1 (5 bases). V was pared by 4 bases and J by 1 base, with 13 bases between. The CDR3 contains 15 residues. Germline loops: CDR1 MNHNS, CDR2 SASEGT. CDR3: CASSVIRVRNTEAFF. Written as DNA, the CDR3 is TGTGCCAGCAGTGTTATCAGGGTCAGGAACACTGAAGCTTTCTTT.

The chain is built from TRBV19 and TRBJ1-1; 7 bases are shared with TRBD1. The CDR3 is made up of 12 amino acids. Trimming took 7 bases from V and 11 from J; bases not matched to a gene: 10. The germline V gene encodes CDR1 LNHDA and CDR2 SQIVND (reference sequence). Written as DNA, the CDR3 is TGTGCCAGTATTTCCAGGGGGTCTGTCGCTTTCTTT. Amino acids: CASISRGSVAFF.

The table lists this clonotype with a few counts. The rearrangement links TRBV7-2 to TRBJ1-2, with 7 bases matching TRBD1. The ends lost 3 bases at V and 11 bases at J; junction bases unmatched: 3. Germline CDR1 reads SGHTA; CDR2 reads FQGNSA. The CDR3 consists of 11 residues. Here the CDR3 DNA reads TGTGCCAGCAGCTTCACAGGGGTTTACACCTTC. Translated, it gives CASSFTGVYTF.